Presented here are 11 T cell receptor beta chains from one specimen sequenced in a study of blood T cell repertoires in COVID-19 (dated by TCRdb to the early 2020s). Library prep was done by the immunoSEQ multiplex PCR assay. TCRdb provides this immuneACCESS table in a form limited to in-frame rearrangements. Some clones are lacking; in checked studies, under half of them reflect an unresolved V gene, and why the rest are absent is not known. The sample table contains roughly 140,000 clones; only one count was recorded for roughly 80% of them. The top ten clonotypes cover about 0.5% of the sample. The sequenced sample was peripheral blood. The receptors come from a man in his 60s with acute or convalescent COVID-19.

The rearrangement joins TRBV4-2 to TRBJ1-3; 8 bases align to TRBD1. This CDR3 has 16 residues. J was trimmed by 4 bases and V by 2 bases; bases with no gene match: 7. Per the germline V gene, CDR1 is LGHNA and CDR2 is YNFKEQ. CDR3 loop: CASSQSQGARGNTIYF. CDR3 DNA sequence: TGTGCCAGCAGCCAAAGTCAGGGGGCAAGAGGAAACACCATATATTTT.

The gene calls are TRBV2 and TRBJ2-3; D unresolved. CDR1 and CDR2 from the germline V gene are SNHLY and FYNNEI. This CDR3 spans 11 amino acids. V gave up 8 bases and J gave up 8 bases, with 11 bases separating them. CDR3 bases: TGTGCCAGCGGCGGCCAAGGTACGCAGTATTTT. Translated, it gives CASGGQGTQYF.

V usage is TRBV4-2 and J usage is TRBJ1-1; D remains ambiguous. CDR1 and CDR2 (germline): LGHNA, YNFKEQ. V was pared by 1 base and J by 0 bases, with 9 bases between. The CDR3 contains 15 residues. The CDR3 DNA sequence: TGTGCCAGCAGCCAAGTACGGAGATTGAACACTGAAGCTTTCTTT. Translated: CASSQVRRLNTEAFF.

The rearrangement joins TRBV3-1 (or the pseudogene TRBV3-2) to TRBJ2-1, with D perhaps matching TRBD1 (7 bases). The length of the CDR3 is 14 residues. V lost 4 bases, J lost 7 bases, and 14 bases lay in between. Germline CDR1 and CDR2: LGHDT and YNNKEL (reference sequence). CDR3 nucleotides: TGTGCCAGCAGCCCAACAGGGGAGGTAAATGAGCAGTTCTTC. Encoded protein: CASSPTGEVNEQFF.

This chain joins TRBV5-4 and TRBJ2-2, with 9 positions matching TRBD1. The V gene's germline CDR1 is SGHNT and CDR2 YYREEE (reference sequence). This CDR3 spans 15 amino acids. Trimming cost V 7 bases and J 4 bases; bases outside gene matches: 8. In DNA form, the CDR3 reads TGTGCCAGCGGAACGGACAGGGGATTCACCGGGGAGCTGTTTTTT. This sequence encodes CASGTDRGFTGELFF.

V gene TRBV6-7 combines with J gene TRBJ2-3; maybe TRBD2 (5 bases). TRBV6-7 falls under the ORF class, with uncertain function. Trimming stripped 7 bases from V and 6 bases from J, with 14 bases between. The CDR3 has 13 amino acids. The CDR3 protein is CASISEGGDTQYF. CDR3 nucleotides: TGTGCCAGCATATCCGAGGGCGGGGATACGCAGTATTTT.

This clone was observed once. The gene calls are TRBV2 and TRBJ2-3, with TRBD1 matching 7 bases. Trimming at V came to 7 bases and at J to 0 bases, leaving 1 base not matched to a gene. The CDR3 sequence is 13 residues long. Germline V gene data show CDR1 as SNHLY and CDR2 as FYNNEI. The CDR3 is CASMGQSTDTQYF. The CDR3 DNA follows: TGTGCCAGCATGGGACAGAGCACAGATACGCAGTATTTT.

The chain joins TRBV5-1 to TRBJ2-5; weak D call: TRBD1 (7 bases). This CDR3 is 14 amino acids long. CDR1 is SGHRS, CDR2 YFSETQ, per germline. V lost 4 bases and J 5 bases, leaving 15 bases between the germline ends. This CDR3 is CASSPEGAGETQYF. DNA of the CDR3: TGCGCCAGCAGCCCGGAGGGGGCAGGGGAGACCCAGTACTTC.

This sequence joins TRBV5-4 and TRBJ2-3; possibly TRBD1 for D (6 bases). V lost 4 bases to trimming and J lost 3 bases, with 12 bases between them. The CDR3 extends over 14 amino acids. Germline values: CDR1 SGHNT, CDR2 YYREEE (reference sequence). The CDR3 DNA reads TGTGCCAGCAGCCCGACGACAGGAACAGATACGCAGTATTTT. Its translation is CASSPTTGTDTQYF.

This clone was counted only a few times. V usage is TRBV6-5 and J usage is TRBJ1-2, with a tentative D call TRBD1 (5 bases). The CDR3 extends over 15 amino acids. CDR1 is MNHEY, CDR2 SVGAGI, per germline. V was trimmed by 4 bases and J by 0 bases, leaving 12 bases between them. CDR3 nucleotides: TGTGCCAGCAGTTCGCAGGGAAAGGCTAACTATGGCTACACCTTC. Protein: CASSSQGKANYGYTF.

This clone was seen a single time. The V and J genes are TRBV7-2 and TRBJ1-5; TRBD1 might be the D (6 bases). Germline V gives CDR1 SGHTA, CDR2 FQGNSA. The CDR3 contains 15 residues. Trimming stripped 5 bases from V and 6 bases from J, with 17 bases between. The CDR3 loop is CASSPLTGFGQPQHF. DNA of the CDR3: TGTGCCAGCAGCCCCCTCACAGGGTTTGGTCAGCCCCAGCATTTT.